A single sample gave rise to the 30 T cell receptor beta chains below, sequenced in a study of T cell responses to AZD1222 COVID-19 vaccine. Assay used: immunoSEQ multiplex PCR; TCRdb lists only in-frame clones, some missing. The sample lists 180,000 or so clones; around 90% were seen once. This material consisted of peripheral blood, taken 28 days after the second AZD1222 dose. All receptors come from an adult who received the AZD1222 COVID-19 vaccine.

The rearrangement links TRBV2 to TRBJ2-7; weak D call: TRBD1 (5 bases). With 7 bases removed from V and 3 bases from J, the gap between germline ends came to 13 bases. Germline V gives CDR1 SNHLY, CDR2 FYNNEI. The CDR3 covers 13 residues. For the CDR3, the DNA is TGTGCCAGCAAAGGGGCGCCTTTCTACGAGCAGTACTTC. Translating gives CASKGAPFYEQYF.

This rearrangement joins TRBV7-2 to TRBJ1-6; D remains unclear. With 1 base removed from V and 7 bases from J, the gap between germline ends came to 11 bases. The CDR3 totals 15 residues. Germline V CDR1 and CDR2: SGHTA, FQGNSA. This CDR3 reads CASSLEGFANSPLHF. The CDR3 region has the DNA TGTGCCAGCAGCTTAGAGGGTTTTGCGAATTCACCCCTCCACTTT.

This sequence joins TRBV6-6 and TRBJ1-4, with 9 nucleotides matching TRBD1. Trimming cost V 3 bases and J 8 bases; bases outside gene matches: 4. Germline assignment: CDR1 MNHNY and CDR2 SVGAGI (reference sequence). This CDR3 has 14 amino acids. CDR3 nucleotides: TGTGCCAGCAGTTATGGGACAGGGAGAGAAAAACTGTTTTTT. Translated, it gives CASSYGTGREKLFF.

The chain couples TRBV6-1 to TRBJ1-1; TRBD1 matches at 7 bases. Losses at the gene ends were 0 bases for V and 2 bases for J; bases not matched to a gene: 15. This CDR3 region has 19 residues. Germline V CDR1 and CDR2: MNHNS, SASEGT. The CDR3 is CASSEAPAMDRRGNTEAFF. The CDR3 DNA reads TGTGCCAGCAGTGAAGCCCCAGCAATGGACAGGAGGGGTAACACTGAAGCTTTCTTT.

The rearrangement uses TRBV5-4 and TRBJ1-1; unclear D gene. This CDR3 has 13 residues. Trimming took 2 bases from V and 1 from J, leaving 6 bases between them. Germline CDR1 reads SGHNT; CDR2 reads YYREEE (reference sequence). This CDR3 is CASSLAANTEAFF. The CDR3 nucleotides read TGTGCCAGCAGCTTAGCGGCGAACACTGAAGCTTTCTTT.

The CDR3 is CAWSVGWQGGVGELFF. The CDR3 bases are TGTGCCTGGAGTGTAGGATGGCAGGGGGGAGTCGGGGAGCTGTTTTTT. This chain connects TRBV30 to TRBJ2-2, with D possibly matching TRBD1 (7 bases). Per germline, CDR1 GTSNPN and CDR2 SVGIG (reference sequence). Trimming removed 0 bases at V and 7 bases at J, with 18 bases between. This CDR3 has 16 residues.

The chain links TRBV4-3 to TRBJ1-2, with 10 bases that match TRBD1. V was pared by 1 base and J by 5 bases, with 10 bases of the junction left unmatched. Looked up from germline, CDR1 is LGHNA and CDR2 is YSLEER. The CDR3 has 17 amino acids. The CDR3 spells CASSQGDGTGARYGYTF. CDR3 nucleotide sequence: TGCGCCAGCAGCCAAGGGGACGGGACAGGGGCACGGTATGGCTACACCTTC.

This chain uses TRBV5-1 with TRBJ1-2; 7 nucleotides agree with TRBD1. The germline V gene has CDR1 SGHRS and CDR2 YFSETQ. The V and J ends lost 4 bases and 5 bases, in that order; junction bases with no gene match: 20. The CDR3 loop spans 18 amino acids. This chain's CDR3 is CASSPENRQRPGGYGYTF. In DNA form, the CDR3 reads TGCGCCAGCAGCCCAGAAAACCGGCAGCGCCCAGGGGGGTATGGCTACACCTTC. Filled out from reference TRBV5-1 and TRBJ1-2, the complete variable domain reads KAGVTQTPRYLIKTRGQQVTLSCSPISGHRSVSWYQQTPGQGLQFLFEYFSETQRNKGNFPGRFSGRQFSNSRSEMNVSTLELGDSALYLCASSPENRQRPGGYGYTFGSGTRLTVV.

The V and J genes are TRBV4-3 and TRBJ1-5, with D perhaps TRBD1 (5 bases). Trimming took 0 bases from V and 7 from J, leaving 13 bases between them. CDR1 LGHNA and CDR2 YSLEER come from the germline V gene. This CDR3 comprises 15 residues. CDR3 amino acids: CASSQEGRGNQPQHF. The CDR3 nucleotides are TGCGCCAGCAGCCAAGAGGGCCGGGGGAACCAGCCCCAGCATTTT.

CDR3 loop: CASSLAGRESYF. CDR3 bases: TGTGCCAGCAGCTTGGCCGGGCGAGAGTCGTACTTC. The rearrangement joins TRBV5-6 to TRBJ2-7; D gene ambiguous. CDR1 and CDR2 from the germline V gene are SGHDT and YYEEEE. The CDR3 has 12 amino acids. Trimming took 0 bases from V and 12 from J, leaving 13 bases between them.

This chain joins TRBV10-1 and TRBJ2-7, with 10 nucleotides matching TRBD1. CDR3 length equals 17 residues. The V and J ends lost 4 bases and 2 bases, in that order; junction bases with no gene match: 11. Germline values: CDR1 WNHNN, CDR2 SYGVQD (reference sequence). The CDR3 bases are TGCGCCAGCAGTGGTCTGACGGGACAGGGGATCCCCTACGAGCAGTACTTC. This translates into CASSGLTGQGIPYEQYF.

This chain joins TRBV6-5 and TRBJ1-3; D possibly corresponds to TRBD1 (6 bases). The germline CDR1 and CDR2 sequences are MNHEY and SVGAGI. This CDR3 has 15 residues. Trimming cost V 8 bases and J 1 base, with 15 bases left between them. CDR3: CASARRQGSGNTIYF. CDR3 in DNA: TGTGCCAGCGCGAGGAGGCAGGGGTCTGGAAACACCATATATTTT.

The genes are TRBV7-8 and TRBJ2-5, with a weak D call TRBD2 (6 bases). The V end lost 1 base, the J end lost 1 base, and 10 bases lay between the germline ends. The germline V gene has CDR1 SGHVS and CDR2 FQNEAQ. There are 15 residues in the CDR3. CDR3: CASSLVLAAQETQYF. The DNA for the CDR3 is TGTGCCAGCAGCTTAGTGTTAGCGGCCCAAGAGACCCAGTACTTC.

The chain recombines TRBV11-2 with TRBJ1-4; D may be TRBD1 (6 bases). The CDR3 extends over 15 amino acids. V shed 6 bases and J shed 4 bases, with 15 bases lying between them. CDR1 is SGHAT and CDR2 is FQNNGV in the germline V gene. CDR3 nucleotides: TGTGCCAGCAGGTCCCAACCGGACAGTAATGAAAAACTGTTTTTT. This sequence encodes CASRSQPDSNEKLFF. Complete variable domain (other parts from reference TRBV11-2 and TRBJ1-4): EAGVAQSPRYKIIEKRQSVAFWCNPISGHATLYWYQQILGQGPKLLIQFQNNGVVDDSQLPKDRFSAERLKGVDSTLKIQPAKLEDSAVYLCASRSQPDSNEKLFFGSGTQLSVL.

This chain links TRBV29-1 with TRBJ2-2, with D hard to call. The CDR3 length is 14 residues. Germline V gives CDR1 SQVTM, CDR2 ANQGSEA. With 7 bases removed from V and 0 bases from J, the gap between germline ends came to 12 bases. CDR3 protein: CSAMGNPNTGELFF. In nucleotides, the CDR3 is TGCAGCGCTATGGGGAACCCGAACACCGGGGAGCTGTTTTTT.

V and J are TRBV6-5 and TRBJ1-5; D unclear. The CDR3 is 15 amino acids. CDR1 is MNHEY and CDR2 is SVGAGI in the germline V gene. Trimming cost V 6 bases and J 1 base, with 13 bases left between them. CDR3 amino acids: CASRRTDDSNQPQHF. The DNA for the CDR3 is TGTGCCAGCAGACGCACCGACGACAGCAATCAGCCCCAGCATTTT.

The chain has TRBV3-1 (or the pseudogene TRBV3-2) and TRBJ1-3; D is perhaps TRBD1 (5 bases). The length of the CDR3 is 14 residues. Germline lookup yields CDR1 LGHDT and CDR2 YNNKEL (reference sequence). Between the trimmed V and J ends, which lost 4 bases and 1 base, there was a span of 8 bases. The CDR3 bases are TGTGCCAGCAGCCCGGGGGGGTCTGGAAACACCATATATTTT. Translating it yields CASSPGGSGNTIYF.

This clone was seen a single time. The CDR3 bases are TGTGCCAGCAGTTCAACCACCTACGAGCAGTACTTC. It is translated as CASSSTTYEQYF. The genes are TRBV6-2 or TRBV6-3 and TRBJ2-7; the D is unclear. The CDR3 has 12 residues. Trimming stripped 4 bases from V and 2 bases from J, with 6 bases between. Germline CDR1 MNHEY, CDR2 SVGEGT.

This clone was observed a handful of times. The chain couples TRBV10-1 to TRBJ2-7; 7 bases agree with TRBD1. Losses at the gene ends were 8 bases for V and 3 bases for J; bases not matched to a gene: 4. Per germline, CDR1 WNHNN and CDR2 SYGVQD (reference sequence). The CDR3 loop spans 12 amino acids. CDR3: CASGYRGYEQYF. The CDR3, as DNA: TGCGCCAGCGGATACAGGGGCTACGAGCAGTACTTC.

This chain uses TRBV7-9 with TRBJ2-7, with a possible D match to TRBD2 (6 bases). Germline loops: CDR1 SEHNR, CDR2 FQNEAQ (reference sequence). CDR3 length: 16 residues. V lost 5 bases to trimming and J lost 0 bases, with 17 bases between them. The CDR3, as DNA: TGTGCCAGCAGCCGGAGGGGCGGCCTGAGCTCCTACGAGCAGTACTTC. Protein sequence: CASSRRGGLSSYEQYF.

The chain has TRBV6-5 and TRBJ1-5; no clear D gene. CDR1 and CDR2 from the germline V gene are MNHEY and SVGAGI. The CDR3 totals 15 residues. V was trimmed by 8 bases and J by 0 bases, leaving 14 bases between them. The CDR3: CASLRAAHSNQPQHF. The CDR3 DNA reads TGTGCCAGCCTCCGGGCAGCTCATAGCAATCAGCCCCAGCATTTT.

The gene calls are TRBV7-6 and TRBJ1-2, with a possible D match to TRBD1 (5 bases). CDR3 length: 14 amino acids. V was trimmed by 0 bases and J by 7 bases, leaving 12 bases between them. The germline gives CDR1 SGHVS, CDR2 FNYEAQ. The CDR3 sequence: CASSLAEGRAGYTF. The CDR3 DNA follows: TGTGCCAGCAGCTTAGCGGAGGGCAGGGCTGGCTACACCTTC. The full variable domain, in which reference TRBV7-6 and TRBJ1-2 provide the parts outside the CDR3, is GAGVSQSPRYKVTKRGQDVALRCDPISGHVSLYWYRQALGQGPEFLTYFNYEAQQDKSGLPNDRFSAERPEGSISTLTIQRTEQRDSAMYRCASSLAEGRAGYTFGSGTRLTVV.

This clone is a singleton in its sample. The CDR3 DNA follows: TGTGCCAGCAGCCCCTTTGGCTCAAGGAGGGATGAGCAGTTCTTC. Its protein product is CASSPFGSRRDEQFF. The V gene is TRBV7-6, the J gene TRBJ2-1, with D possibly being TRBD2 (6 bases). The CDR3 totals 15 residues. CDR1 SGHVS and CDR2 FNYEAQ come from the germline V gene. V was shortened by 5 bases and J by 8 bases, with 19 bases between the two germline ends.

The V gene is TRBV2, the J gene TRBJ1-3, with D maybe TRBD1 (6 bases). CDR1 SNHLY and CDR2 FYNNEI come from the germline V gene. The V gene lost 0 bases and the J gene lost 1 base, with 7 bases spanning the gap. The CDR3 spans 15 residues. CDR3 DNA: TGTGCCAGCAGTGAAGCGGGGGCTTCTGGAAACACCATATATTTT. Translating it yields CASSEAGASGNTIYF.

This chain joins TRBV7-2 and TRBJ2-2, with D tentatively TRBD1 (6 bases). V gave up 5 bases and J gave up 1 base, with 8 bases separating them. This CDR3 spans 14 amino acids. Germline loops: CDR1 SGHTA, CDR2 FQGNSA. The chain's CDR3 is CASSLGQNTGELFF. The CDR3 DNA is TGTGCCAGCAGCCTGGGACAGAACACCGGGGAGCTGTTTTTT.

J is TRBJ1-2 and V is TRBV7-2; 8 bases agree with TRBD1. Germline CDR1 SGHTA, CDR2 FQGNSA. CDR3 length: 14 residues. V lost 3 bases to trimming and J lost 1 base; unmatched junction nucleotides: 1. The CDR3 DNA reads TGTGCCAGCAGCTTCGGACAGGGTAACTATGGCTACACCTTC. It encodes CASSFGQGNYGYTF.

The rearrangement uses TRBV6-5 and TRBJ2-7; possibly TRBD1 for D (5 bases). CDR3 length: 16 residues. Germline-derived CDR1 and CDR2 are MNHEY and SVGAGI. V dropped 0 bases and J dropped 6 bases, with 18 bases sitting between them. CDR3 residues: CASSYSRSGRAGEQYF. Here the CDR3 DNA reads TGTGCCAGCAGTTACTCGAGATCCGGCAGGGCCGGCGAGCAGTACTTC.

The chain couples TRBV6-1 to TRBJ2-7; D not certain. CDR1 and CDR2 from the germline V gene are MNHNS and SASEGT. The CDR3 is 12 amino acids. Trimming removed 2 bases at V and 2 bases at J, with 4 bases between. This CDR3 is CASSETAYEQYF. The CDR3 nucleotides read TGTGCCAGCAGTGAAACAGCCTACGAGCAGTACTTC.

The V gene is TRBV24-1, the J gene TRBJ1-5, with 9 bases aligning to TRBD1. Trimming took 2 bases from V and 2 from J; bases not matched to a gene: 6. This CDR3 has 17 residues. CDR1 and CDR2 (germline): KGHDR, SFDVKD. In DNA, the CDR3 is TGTGCCACCAGTGATTCAATCCGGGACAGGGGCAATCAGCCCCAGCATTTT. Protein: CATSDSIRDRGNQPQHF.

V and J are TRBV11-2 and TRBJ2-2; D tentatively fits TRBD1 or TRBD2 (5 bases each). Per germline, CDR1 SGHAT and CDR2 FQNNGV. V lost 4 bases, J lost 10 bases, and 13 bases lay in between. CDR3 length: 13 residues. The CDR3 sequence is CASSSGTASELFF. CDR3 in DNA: TGTGCCAGCAGCTCCGGGACCGCTTCGGAGCTGTTTTTT. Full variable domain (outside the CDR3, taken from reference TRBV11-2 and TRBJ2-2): EAGVAQSPRYKIIEKRQSVAFWCNPISGHATLYWYQQILGQGPKLLIQFQNNGVVDDSQLPKDRFSAERLKGVDSTLKIQPAKLEDSAVYLCASSSGTASELFFGEGSRLTVL.